This TCR beta chain was captured by sequencing in a study of post-analysis software for immune sequencing data. Whole-study results and caveats: Controls had lower frequencies than patients of about five TRBV segments, which included TRBV5-6, TRBV5-1 and TRBV20-1.

There are a few counts of this clonotype. The antigen is unknown. The CDR3 runs 15 residues. V was pared by 7 bases and J by 0 bases, with 12 bases between. Every TCR beta cDNA library bore unique molecular identifiers. Each batch of roughly 1 to 11 million T cells produced 500,000 to 600,000 cDNA molecules. One entry per CDR3 protein results from TCRdb running MiXCR on the PCR reads. The sample yields approximately 630,000 distinct CDR3 sequences, about 60% seen once. Sequenced: blood. This clonotype was sampled from a girl aged 2 to 9 with multiple sclerosis. This chain uses TRBV12-3 or TRBV12-4 with TRBJ2-2, with D possibly TRBD1 on 6 matching bases. The CDR3, as DNA: TGTGCCAGCATCTTACAGGGTACGAACACCGGGGAGCTGTTTTTT. Protein sequence: CASILQGTNTGELFF.